The clone carrying this T cell receptor beta chain was observed a few times. The data belong to a study of blood T cell repertoires in COVID-19. Study as a whole: Sites in the United States, Italy and Spain provided acute and convalescent COVID-19 samples.

Germline V gives CDR1 MNHEY, CDR2 SVGEGT. The CDR3 is 15 amino acids. Losses at the gene ends were 4 bases for V and 3 bases for J; bases not matched to a gene: 9. Methods used by the authors: Using reference gene primer amplification, nucleated cell counts were estimated. Assay: immunoSEQ multiplex PCR; the TCRdb copy retains only in-frame clones and omits some. D and trimming were read from the DNA, whereas the V and J calls and clone size are those reported in that table. Here the sample spans some 160,000 clones, under 85% being singletons. This receptor was identified in a man aged 50 to 59 with active or convalescent COVID-19. Sequencing was done on a sample of peripheral blood. The gene calls are TRBV6-2 or TRBV6-3 and TRBJ2-7; 7 bases are a match to TRBD1. The CDR3 DNA is TGTGCCAGCAGTTCCCCAGACAGGGAATTCTACGAGCAGTACTTC. It encodes CASSSPDREFYEQYF.